This TCR beta chain was observed in a study of blood T cell repertoires in COVID-19. Original data processing: Nucleated cell number was recorded as an estimate derived from reference gene primer amplification. Some clones are missing from TCRdb's copy, which holds only in-frame ones; the method was immunoSEQ multiplex PCR. The DNA was the basis for D and trimming; V, J and clone size are from that table. The data contain fewer than 450,000 clones, roughly 86% of them singletons. CDR1 and CDR2 (germline): SGHDT, YYEEEE. The CDR3 length is 16 residues. After removal of 4 bases from V and 6 bases from J, the junction contained 10 bases not matched to a gene. Those enrolled in Seattle joined during active infection and were followed longitudinally afterward.

This rearrangement joins TRBV5-6 to TRBJ2-1, with TRBD2 identical over 10 bases. Sequencing was carried out using peripheral blood. The sequence was obtained from a woman in her 70s with COVID-19, enrolled during active disease. As DNA, the CDR3 is TGTGCCAGCAGCGTTCGAACCGGGACTAGCGTCAATGAGCAGTTCTTC. This gives the protein CASSVRTGTSVNEQFF.